Listed below are T cell receptor beta chains from one sample, sequenced in a study of vaccination effects on CD4 cells after COVID-19. Their antigens remain unidentified. Here immunoSEQ multiplex PCR was the method, and the copy in TCRdb shows in-frame clones only, minus some. The sample contains tens of thousands of clones, over 60% of which appear only once. This specimen consisted of CD4+ T cells from PBMCs cultured without peptide, obtained after COVID-19 vaccination. These receptors all come from a human donor who had a prior SARS-CoV-2 infection. CDR3s include the opening cysteine and the closing phenylalanine or tryptophan. The order of the fields is V gene, clone size, J gene, D gene, CDR3 DNA, CDR3 protein. The D gene is left open where the match is weak. Clone sizes are given selectively: once, few, many, or a class where the clone is expanded.

TRBV6-5	NA	TRBJ1-2	NA	TGTGCCAGTTGGAGGGCCGGTAACTATGGCTACACCTTC	CASWRAGNYGYTF
TRBV6-4	NA	TRBJ1-1	NA	TGTGCCAGCAGTCAGGGGATGAACACTGAAGCTTTCTTT	CASSQGMNTEAFF
TRBV7-2	NA	TRBJ2-3	NA	TGTGCCAGCAGCTCCACCCGGGACCCTTGGAGGAGGCATTTT	CASSSTRDPWRRHF
TRBV5-1	NA	TRBJ1-1	NA	TGCGCCAGCAGCTTGGGTTTCGGGGGGAATTCTGAAGCTTTCTTT	CASSLGFGGNSEAFF
TRBV11-3	NA	TRBJ2-1	TRBD2	TGTGCCAGCAGCATAACTAGCGGGGCATACAATGAGCAGTTCTTC	CASSITSGAYNEQFF
TRBV7-9	NA	TRBJ2-2	TRBD2	TGTGCCAGCAGCAAACGAGTAGCGGGAGTCACCGGGGAGCTGTTTTTT	CASSKRVAGVTGELFF
TRBV29-1	NA	TRBJ2-7	TRBD1	TGCAGCGCTCGGAACCGGGACAGGGTATTGTACGAGCAGTACTTC	CSARNRDRVLYEQYF
TRBV5-1	NA	TRBJ1-3	TRBD1	TGCGCCAGCAGCCCGGCTCCGGGACAGATTATCTCTGGAAACACCATATATTTT	CASSPAPGQIISGNTIYF
TRBV9	NA	TRBJ1-2	NA	TGTGCCAGCAGTTCGACGCAGGGTGTAAACTATGGCTACACCTTC	CASSSTQGVNYGYTF
TRBV2	NA	TRBJ2-2	TRBD1	TGTGCCAGCAGTCCGGGACAGGGGACCGGGGAGCTGTTTTTT	CASSPGQGTGELFF
TRBV5-6	few	TRBJ1-5	NA	TGTGCCAGCAGCTTGGAGCCCGATCAGCCCCAGCATTTT	CASSLEPDQPQHF
TRBV19	NA	TRBJ1-1	NA	TGTGCCAGTACTTACGAACCCACGGGCACTGAAGCTTTCTTT	CASTYEPTGTEAFF
TRBV2	few	TRBJ2-7	NA	TGTGCCAGCACCTTGGGTGGGGGCCAGACCTACGAGCAGTACTTC	CASTLGGGQTYEQYF
TRBV20-1	NA	TRBJ2-3	NA	TGCAGTGCTAGTTTAGGGGAATACACAGATACGCAGTATTTT	CSASLGEYTDTQYF
TRBV7-9	NA	TRBJ2-1	NA	TGTGCCAGCCATGGACTGGAAAACAATGAGCAGTTCTTC	CASHGLENNEQFF
TRBV25-1	NA	TRBJ1-1	NA	TGTGCCAGCAGAATGGGGGGGTTCGCTGAAGCTTTCTTT	CASRMGGFAEAFF
TRBV6-5	NA	TRBJ1-2	NA	TGTGCCAGCACCCCACGGTCTCCTAACTATGGCTACACCTTC	CASTPRSPNYGYTF
TRBV7-7	NA	TRBJ2-6	TRBD1	TGTGCTAGCAGCTCGCAGGGGGCTGGGGCCAACGTCCTGACTTTC	CASSSQGAGANVLTF
TRBV18	NA	TRBJ1-6	TRBD1	TGTGCCAGCTCACCAGAAGGACAGGGGTCCCCCCTCCACTTT	CASSPEGQGSPLHF
TRBV5-8	NA	TRBJ1-4	NA	TGTGCCAGCAGCTTGGGGGCTTTAGAAAAACTGTTTTTT	CASSLGALEKLFF
TRBV7-7	NA	TRBJ2-1	NA	TGTGCTAGCAGCCCTAATCGGGACTCCTACAATGAGCAGTTCTTC	CASSPNRDSYNEQFF
TRBV7-9	many	TRBJ2-4	NA	TGTGCCAGCAGCCTCGTGGGGGGAGCCAAAAACATTCAGTACTTC	CASSLVGGAKNIQYF
TRBV6-5	few	TRBJ1-2	NA	TGTGCCAGCAGTTTCGTCGGGGGGGCGGAGGGCTACACCTTC	CASSFVGGAEGYTF
TRBV18	NA	TRBJ2-1	NA	TGTGCCAGCTCACCGGGATGGGGGAACAATGAGCAGTTCTTC	CASSPGWGNNEQFF
TRBV12-3/TRBV12-4	NA	TRBJ2-1	NA	TGTGCCAGCAGTCCGGTCCCTCAGGGGACGCAGTTCTTC	CASSPVPQGTQFF
TRBV18	NA	TRBJ2-7	NA	TGTGCCAGCTCACCACCGAACAGCAATTCCTACGAGCAGTACTTC	CASSPPNSNSYEQYF
TRBV4-2	NA	TRBJ2-1	NA	TGTGCCAGCAGCCAACCGGGGCCTTCAAATGAGCAGTTCTTC	CASSQPGPSNEQFF
TRBV19	NA	TRBJ1-2	TRBD1	TGTGCCAGTAGTTACGCAGGGACAGAGATTAGGTATGGCTACACCTTC	CASSYAGTEIRYGYTF
TRBV4-1	NA	TRBJ2-6	NA	TGCGCCAGCAGCCCTCTAGGGTTACGGGTTGGGGCCAACGTCCTGACTTTC	CASSPLGLRVGANVLTF
TRBV11-3	NA	TRBJ2-2	NA	TGTGCCAGCAGTCGGGGGTTAGTTGCCGGGGAGCTGTTTTTT	CASSRGLVAGELFF
TRBV6-1	few	TRBJ1-5	NA	TGTGCCAGCAGTGAACTTTGGAGCAATCAGCCCCAGCATTTT	CASSELWSNQPQHF
TRBV7-3	NA	TRBJ2-5	TRBD2	TGTGCCAGCAGCTTTGGCGGGAGCTCGGAGACCCAGTACTTC	CASSFGGSSETQYF
TRBV12-3/TRBV12-4	NA	TRBJ1-5	NA	TGTGCCAGCAGTTTCTTAAGGCAGCCCCAGCATTTT	CASSFLRQPQHF
TRBV3-1/TRBV3-2	NA	TRBJ2-2	TRBD2	TGTGCCAGCAGCCTAGGACTAGCGGGGGGGTTCTGGGAGCTGTTTTTT	CASSLGLAGGFWELFF
TRBV4-2	NA	TRBJ2-2	NA	TGTGCCAGCAGCCCAAAGGTGGGCATCGGGGAGCTGTTTTTT	CASSPKVGIGELFF
TRBV25-1	NA	TRBJ2-5	NA	TGTGCCAGCAGTGAAGACAACTCGGAGACCCAGTACTTC	CASSEDNSETQYF
TRBV2	few	TRBJ1-5	NA	TGTGCCAGCAGTGTTGAGCTGACGCCCCAGCATTTT	CASSVELTPQHF
TRBV7-3	NA	TRBJ2-2	TRBD1	TGTGCCAGCAGCTTACTAGGGGACAGAAGCGCCGGGGAGCTGTTTTTT	CASSLLGDRSAGELFF
TRBV3-1/TRBV3-2	NA	TRBJ2-7	TRBD1	TGTGCCAGCAGCCAAGTCGGACAGGGAGACTACGAGCAGTACTTC	CASSQVGQGDYEQYF
TRBV11-2	few	TRBJ2-3	TRBD1	TGTGCCAGCAGCTTTTCAACAGGGGACGGCACAGATACGCAGTATTTT	CASSFSTGDGTDTQYF
TRBV24-1	NA	TRBJ2-1	NA	TGTGCCACCAAATCGACAGACGTTCCTGAGCAGTTCTTC	CATKSTDVPEQFF
TRBV12-2	NA	TRBJ1-4	NA	TGTGCAAGTCGCTTGGGGACAGTACCCTCGGGTAATGAAAAACTGTTTTTT	CASRLGTVPSGNEKLFF
TRBV18	NA	TRBJ2-5	TRBD2	TGTGCCAGCTCACCTGAGACTAGCTGGGGGACCCAGTACTTC	CASSPETSWGTQYF
TRBV10-1	few	TRBJ1-2	TRBD1	TGCGCCAGCAGTCCAGGACAGGACGGGGGCTACACCTTC	CASSPGQDGGYTF
TRBV5-4	NA	TRBJ1-3	NA	TGTGCCAGCAGCTTGATTTCCGGAAACACCATATATTTT	CASSLISGNTIYF